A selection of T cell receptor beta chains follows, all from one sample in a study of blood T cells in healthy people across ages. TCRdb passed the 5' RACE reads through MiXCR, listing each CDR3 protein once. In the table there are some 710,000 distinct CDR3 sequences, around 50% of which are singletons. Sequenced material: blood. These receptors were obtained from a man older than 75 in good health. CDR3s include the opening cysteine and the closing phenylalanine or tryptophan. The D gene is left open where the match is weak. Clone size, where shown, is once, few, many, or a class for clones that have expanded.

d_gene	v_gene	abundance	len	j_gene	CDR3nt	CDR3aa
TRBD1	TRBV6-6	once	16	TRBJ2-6	TGTGCCAGCAGTCCCAAGGGGGCAACAGGGGCCAACGTCCTGACTTTC	CASSPKGATGANVLTF
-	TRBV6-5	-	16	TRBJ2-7	TGTGCCAGCAGTTACTCGATGGGGAAAAGCTCCTACGAGCAGTACTTC	CASSYSMGKSSYEQYF
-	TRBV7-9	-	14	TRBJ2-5	TGTGCCAGCAGCTCTTACAGGGACCAAGAGACCCAGTACTTC	CASSSYRDQETQYF
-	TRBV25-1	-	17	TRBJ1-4	TGTGCCAGAGGATGCAGGGAGGGATCTGCAACTAATGAAAAACTGTTTTTT	CARGCREGSATNEKLFF
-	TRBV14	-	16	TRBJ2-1	TGTGCCAGCAGCCAATCTGGGAGTATGATCTACAATGAGCAGTTCTTC	CASSQSGSMIYNEQFF
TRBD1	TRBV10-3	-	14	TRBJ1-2	TGTGCCATCAGGGCCGACCGAGGGGGCGATGGCTACACCTTC	CAIRADRGGDGYTF
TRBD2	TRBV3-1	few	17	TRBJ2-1	TGTGCCAGCAGCCAAGTTACCCTAGCGGGAGCGACGAATGAGCAGTTCTTC	CASSQVTLAGATNEQFF
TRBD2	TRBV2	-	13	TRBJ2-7	TGTGCCAGCAGTAGGACTAGCAGGTACGAGCAGTACTTC	CASSRTSRYEQYF
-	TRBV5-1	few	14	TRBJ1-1	TGCGCCAGCAGCCGACAGCCATCGAACACTGAAGCTTTCTTT	CASSRQPSNTEAFF
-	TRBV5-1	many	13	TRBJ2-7	TGCGCCAGCCGACAATCGACAGTCTACGAGCAGTACTTC	CASRQSTVYEQYF
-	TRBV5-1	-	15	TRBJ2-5	TGCGCCAGCAGCGCTGTCGCATCGGTCGGCGGGGAGCAGTACTTC	CASSAVASVGGEQYF